This passage covers 2 T cell receptor beta chains from one sample sequenced in a study of spatial heterogeneity in lung cancer. Stated time point: sample taken at primary tumor resection. One entry per CDR3 protein, called by TCRdb with MiXCR from the 5' RACE reads. Altogether 2,000 or so distinct CDR3 sequences are present, around 8.7% being singletons, with the ten largest covering around 20%. The specimen comprised normal lung tissue next to the tumor, sampled at surgery. The receptor source for this set is a female donor with early-stage non-small cell lung cancer.

This clonotype was detected only a few times. The gene calls are TRBV25-1 and TRBJ1-1, with D perhaps TRBD1 (5 bases). The germline V gene has CDR1 MGHDK and CDR2 SYGVNS. The CDR3 is made up of 15 amino acids. V lost 1 base and J lost 3, with 12 bases in between. CDR3 region: CASSESAGRHTEAFF. In DNA, the CDR3 is TGTGCCAGCAGTGAATCGGCAGGGCGACACACTGAAGCTTTCTTT. Looking up the rest from reference TRBV25-1 and TRBJ1-1 gives the full variable domain: EADIYQTPRYLVIGTGKKITLECSQTMGHDKMYWYQQDPGMELHLIHYSYGVNSTEKGDLSSESTVSRIRTEHFPLTLESARPSHTSQYLCASSESAGRHTEAFFGQGTRLTVV.

Relative to its sample, this clonotype is medium-sized. This rearrangement joins TRBV5-1 to TRBJ1-6; D call uncertain. Germline assignment: CDR1 SGHRS and CDR2 YFSETQ. There are 16 residues in the CDR3. Between the trimmed V and J ends, which lost 4 bases and 2 bases, there was a span of 13 bases. The CDR3 bases are TGCGCCAGCAGCCTAGAACGACAAACCTATAATTCACCCCTCCACTTT. Translated, it gives CASSLERQTYNSPLHF.